This TCR beta chain came from a study of blood T cell repertoires in COVID-19. As for the study in general: The samples span acute and convalescent COVID-19 from the United States, Italy and Spain.

Original methodology: Amplification of reference gene primers was used by the study to estimate nucleated cell counts. Data came from immunoSEQ multiplex PCR; TCRdb stores just in-frame clones and leaves some out. V and J calls and clone size come straight from that table; D and trimming were deduced from the DNA. The table shows about 30,000 clones, with approximately 85% occurring only once. Germline CDR1 KGHSH, CDR2 LQKENI. The V and J ends lost 5 bases and 0 bases respectively, with 14 bases between them. The CDR3 sequence is 16 residues long. Sequencing used peripheral blood. The V call is TRBV18, the J call TRBJ1-5, with D tentatively TRBD1 (5 bases). This TCR came from a man aged 80 or over with active COVID-19. The CDR3 nucleotides read TGTGCCAGCTCAAAAGGGGTTGGGGTTAGCAATCAGCCCCAGCATTTT. This codes for CASSKGVGVSNQPQHF.